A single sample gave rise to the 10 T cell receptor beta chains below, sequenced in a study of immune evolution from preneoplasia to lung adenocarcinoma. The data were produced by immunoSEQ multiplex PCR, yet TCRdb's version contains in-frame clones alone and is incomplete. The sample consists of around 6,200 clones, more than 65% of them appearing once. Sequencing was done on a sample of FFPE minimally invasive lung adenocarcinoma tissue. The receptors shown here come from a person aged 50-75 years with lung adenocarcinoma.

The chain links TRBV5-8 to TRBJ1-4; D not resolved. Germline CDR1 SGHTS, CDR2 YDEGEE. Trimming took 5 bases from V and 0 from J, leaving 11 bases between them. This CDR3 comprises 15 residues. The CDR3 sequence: CASRYGDATNEKLFF. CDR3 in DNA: TGTGCCAGCAGATACGGGGATGCAACTAATGAAAAACTGTTTTTT.

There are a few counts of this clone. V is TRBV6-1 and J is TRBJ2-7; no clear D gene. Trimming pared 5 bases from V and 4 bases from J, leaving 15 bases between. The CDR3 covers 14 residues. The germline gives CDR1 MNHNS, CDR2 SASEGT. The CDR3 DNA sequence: TGTGCCAGCAGTACAGCTTTCCCGCCTTACGAGCAGTACTTC. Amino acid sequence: CASSTAFPPYEQYF.

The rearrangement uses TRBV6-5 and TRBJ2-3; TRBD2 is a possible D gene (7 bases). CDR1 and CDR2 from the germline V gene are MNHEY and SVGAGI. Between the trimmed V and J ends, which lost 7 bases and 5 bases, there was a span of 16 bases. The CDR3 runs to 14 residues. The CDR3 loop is CASNGRGVGDTQYF. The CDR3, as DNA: TGTGCCAGCAATGGGAGGGGGGTGGGAGATACGCAGTATTTT.

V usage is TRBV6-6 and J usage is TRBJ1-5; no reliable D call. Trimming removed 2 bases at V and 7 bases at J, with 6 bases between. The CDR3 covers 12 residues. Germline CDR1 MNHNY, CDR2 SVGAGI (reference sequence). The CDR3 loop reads CASSYPEQPQHF. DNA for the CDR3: TGTGCCAGCAGTTACCCCGAGCAGCCCCAGCATTTT.

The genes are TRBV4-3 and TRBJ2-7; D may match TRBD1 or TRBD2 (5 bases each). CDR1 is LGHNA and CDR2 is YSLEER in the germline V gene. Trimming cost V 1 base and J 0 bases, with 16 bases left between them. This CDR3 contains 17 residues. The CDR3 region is CASSQGNAGSGSYEQYF. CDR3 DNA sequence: TGCGCCAGCAGCCAAGGAAACGCAGGGAGTGGCTCCTACGAGCAGTACTTC.

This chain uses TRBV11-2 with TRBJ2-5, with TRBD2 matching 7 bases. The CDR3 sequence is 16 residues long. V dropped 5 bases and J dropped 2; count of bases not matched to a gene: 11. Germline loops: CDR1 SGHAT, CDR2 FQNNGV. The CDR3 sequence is CASSRWGSGPQETQYF. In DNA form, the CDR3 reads TGTGCCAGCAGCCGCTGGGGTAGCGGGCCTCAAGAGACCCAGTACTTC.

The CDR3 bases are TGTGCCAGCAGTTACCCACACAGTAGCTCCTACAATGAGCAGTTCTTC. It encodes CASSYPHSSSYNEQFF. The chain links TRBV6-6 to TRBJ2-1, with D unresolved. The CDR3 is 16 amino acids. The germline CDR1 and CDR2 sequences are MNHNY and SVGAGI (reference sequence). V gave up 2 bases and J gave up 0 bases, with 11 bases separating them.

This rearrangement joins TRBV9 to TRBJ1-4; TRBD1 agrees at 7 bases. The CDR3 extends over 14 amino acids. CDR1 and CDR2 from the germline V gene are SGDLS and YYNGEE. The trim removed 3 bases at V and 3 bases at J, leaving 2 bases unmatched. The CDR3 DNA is TGTGCCAGCAGCGGGGGACAGCCTAATGAAAAACTGTTTTTT. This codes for CASSGGQPNEKLFF.

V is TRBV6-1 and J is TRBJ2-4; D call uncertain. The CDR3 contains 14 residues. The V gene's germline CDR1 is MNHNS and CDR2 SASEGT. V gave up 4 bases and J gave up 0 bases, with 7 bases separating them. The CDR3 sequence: CASSGNLAKNIQYF. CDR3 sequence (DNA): TGTGCCAGCAGTGGCAATCTAGCCAAAAACATTCAGTACTTC.

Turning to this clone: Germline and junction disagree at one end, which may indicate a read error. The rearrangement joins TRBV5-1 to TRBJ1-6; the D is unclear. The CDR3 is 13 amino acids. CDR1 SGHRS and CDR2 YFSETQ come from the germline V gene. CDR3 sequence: CASSLEQNSPLHF. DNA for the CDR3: TGTGCCAGCAGCTTGGAACAGAATTCACCCCTCCACTTT.